The 14 T cell receptor delta chains below come from one sample, sequenced in a study of gamma-delta T cells after stem cell transplantation. TCRdb reran clone calling via CATT on the RT-PCR reads. The sample yields fewer than 900 delta-chain clones, about a tenth seen once. Sequencing input: gamma-delta T cells. The receptors were gathered from a human donor. It is not recorded whose cells these are; they may come from a transplant donor.

This clone has a handful of counts. TCRdb's protein, taken from a much larger clone, differs from this DNA's translation at residue 4, likely owing to a read error; the protein displayed comes from the DNA. The chain couples TRDV2 to TRDJ1; TRDD3 agrees at 13 bases. Germline-derived CDR1 and CDR2 are GEAIGNYY and EKD. J was trimmed by 3 bases and V by 5 bases; bases with no gene match: 14. The CDR3 totals 18 residues. The CDR3 DNA reads as TGTGCCTGTGGTAGCCTTCAAACTGGGGGATACGCTCCCGATAAACTCATCTTT. Translating gives CACGSLQTGGYAPDKLIF.

This clone is medium-sized. The chain employs TRDV2 and TRDJ1; the D is unclear. Looked up from germline, CDR1 is GEAIGNYY and CDR2 is EKD. V lost 3 bases and J lost 2, with 27 bases in between. The CDR3 sequence is 19 residues long. The CDR3, as DNA: TGTGCCTGTGACTCGTTTGGTCCCTCGACGGGGTTAGAGACCGATAAACTCATCTTT. Translation: CACDSFGPSTGLETDKLIF.

Only a few counts were recorded for this clone. The same CDR3 is also encoded by other DNA sequences in this sample. The gene calls are TRDV2 and TRDJ1; a possible D gene is TRDD3 (6 bases). The CDR3 has 18 amino acids. Germline loops: CDR1 GEAIGNYY, CDR2 EKD. Trimming shortened V by 5 bases and J by 0 bases, and 24 bases separated the two germline ends. The CDR3 DNA reads TGTGCCTGTGTTAGTGGCGCCGGATACCGAAAGTACACCGATAAACTCATCTTT. Its translation is CACVSGAGYRKYTDKLIF.

In the case of this clone: This DNA's translation differs at residue 5 from TCRdb's protein, which comes from a much larger clone; a read error is likely, and the protein shown is translated from the DNA. V gene TRDV2 combines with J gene TRDJ1, with 10 bases aligning to TRDD3. The CDR3 has 17 residues. The V segment lost 3 bases and the J segment 0 bases; nucleotides outside the gene matches: 9. Germline CDR1 GEAIGNYY, CDR2 EKD. The CDR3 DNA reads TGTGCCTGTGACGCTGTCGGGGGATACGCGGACACCGATAAACTCATCTTT. Amino acid sequence: CACDAVGGYADTDKLIF.

This chain uses TRDV2 with TRDJ1; tentative D call: TRDD1 (5 bases). V lost 3 bases to trimming and J lost 2 bases, with 15 bases between them. Germline values: CDR1 GEAIGNYY, CDR2 EKD. The CDR3 totals 15 residues. The CDR3 region is CACDSIVGRTDKLIF. CDR3 coding DNA: TGTGCCTGTGACTCCATAGTAGGGAGGACCGATAAACTCATCTTT.

About this clone: TCRdb records a much larger clone's protein for this DNA, with a difference at residue 13 that likely arises from a read error; the protein given is the translation of the DNA. This chain joins TRDV2 and TRDJ1; TRDD3 agrees at 9 bases. Germline CDR1 is GEAIGNYY and CDR2 is EKD. The CDR3 has 17 amino acids. CDR3: CACDTAEGDTYTGKLIF. CDR3 DNA sequence: TGTGCCTGTGACACCGCCGAGGGGGATACCTACACCGGTAAACTCATCTTT.

A note on this clone: Other DNA sequences of this sample code for an identical CDR3. The rearrangement links TRDV2 to TRDJ1; TRDD3 matches at 7 bases. The CDR3 consists of 18 residues. In germline, CDR1 is GEAIGNYY, CDR2 EKD. V lost 4 bases and J lost 3; bases outside the gene matches: 19. The CDR3 sequence is CACDILQTGVYSPDKLIF. The CDR3 DNA sequence: TGTGCCTGTGATATCCTTCAAACTGGGGTATACTCTCCCGATAAACTCATCTTT.

This sequence joins TRDV2 and TRDJ1; 9 positions match TRDD3. Germline-derived CDR1 and CDR2 are GEAIGNYY and EKD. The CDR3 sequence is 16 residues long. V gave up 0 bases and J gave up 7 bases; unmatched junction bases: 11. The chain's CDR3 is CACDTVSGDTGVKLIF. The CDR3 nucleotides are TGTGCCTGTGACACCGTTTCGGGGGATACTGGGGTTAAACTCATCTTT.

The chain links TRDV2 to TRDJ2, with 12 bases identical to TRDD3. Germline V gives CDR1 GEAIGNYY, CDR2 EKD. The V gene end was trimmed by 1 base and the J gene end by 5 bases; junction bases not matched to a gene: 7. The CDR3 has 17 residues. CDR3 bases: TGTGCCTGTGACACTTTGTCTGGGGGATACGAAACAGCACAACTCTTCTTT. Translating gives CACDTLSGGYETAQLFF.

By sample share, this clone is medium-sized. A read error is likely here: a far larger clone is one base away. The V gene is TRDV2, the J gene TRDJ1; 12 positions match TRDD3. The CDR3 is 16 amino acids. V trimming: 3 bases; J trimming: 2 bases; junction bases outside the gene matches: 6. Germline lookup yields CDR1 GEAIGNYY and CDR2 EKD. CDR3 region: CACDAFLGDTTDKLIF. The DNA for the CDR3 is TGTGCCTGTGACGCATTCCTGGGGGATACGACCGATAAACTCATCTTT.

This clone occurred a few times. This DNA translates differently at residue 3 from the TCRdb protein, which is that of a much larger clone; a read error is likely, and the protein shown is the DNA's own translation. V and J are TRDV1 and TRDJ1; TRDD3 matches 12 bases. CDR3 length: 15 amino acids. Per the germline V gene, CDR1 is TSWWSYY and CDR2 is QGS. CDR3 DNA sequence: TGTGCTGTTGGGGGGACTGGGGGATACCCCGATAAACTCATCTTT. Its protein is CAVGGTGGYPDKLIF.

This clone has only a few counts. The translation of this DNA and the TCRdb protein of a much larger clone differ at residue 13, probably owing to a read error; the protein shown here is translated from the DNA. This chain joins TRDV2 and TRDJ1; tentatively, D is TRDD1 (6 bases). The germline V gene encodes CDR1 GEAIGNYY and CDR2 EKD. This CDR3 has 17 residues. The CDR3 loop reads CACDTAGLNRYTNKLIF. As DNA, the CDR3 is TGTGCCTGTGACACGGCAGGACTAAATAGGTACACCAATAAACTCATCTTT.

On this clone: A much larger clone differs by one base, so this may be a read error. Other DNA variants within this sample encode the same CDR3. V and J are TRDV2 and TRDJ1, with TRDD3 matching over 10 bases. This CDR3 region has 16 residues. The J segment lost 3 bases and the V segment lost 4 bases, leaving 10 bases of the junction unmatched. Germline assignment: CDR1 GEAIGNYY and CDR2 EKD. The CDR3 reads CACDSLTGGYADKLIF. DNA of the CDR3: TGTGCCTGTGATTCCCTTACAGGGGGATACGCCGATAAACTCATCTTT.

On this clone: TCRdb assigns this DNA the protein of a much larger clone, which departs from its translation at residue 7; this likely reflects a read error, and the protein shown comes from translating the DNA. V gene TRDV2 combines with J gene TRDJ1, with D maybe TRDD3 (5 bases). CDR1 GEAIGNYY and CDR2 EKD come from the germline V gene. This CDR3 comprises 18 residues. Trimming took off 4 bases at V and 1 base at J, with 24 bases between the two ends. CDR3 residues: CACEPMSNTGISTDKLIF. DNA for the CDR3: TGTGCCTGTGAGCCTATGTCCAATACAGGGATCAGCACCGATAAACTCATCTTT.